The rows below give T cell receptor beta chains drawn from one sample of a study of blood T cells in healthy people across ages. TCRdb redid the calling of the 5' RACE reads with MiXCR, one entry per CDR3 protein. This sample carries 550,000 to 700,000 distinct CDR3 sequences, 25% to 30% of them seen once, and the ten largest clones take approximately 17%. The sequenced sample consisted of blood. The origin of the receptors is a woman in her 70s in good health. Each CDR3 is given with its conserved first and last residue. A D gene is named only where the DNA matches it firmly. Clone size is shown for a subset of rows, as once, few, many or a class of expanded clone.

D,size,V,J,DNA,CDR3
TRBD2,-,TRBV20-1,TRBJ2-1,TGCAGTGCTAGAACGACTAGCGGTATTGAGCAGTTCTTC,CSARTTSGIEQFF
-,few,TRBV20-1,TRBJ2-5,TGCAGTGCTAGACGTCTCGGTGGGCAAGAGACCCAGTACTTC,CSARRLGGQETQYF
-,-,TRBV29-1,TRBJ2-5,TGCAGCGTTGGTCTAGCAACGGAGACCCAGTACTTC,CSVGLATETQYF
-,-,TRBV7-2,TRBJ2-2,TGTGCCAGCAGCTTGATAGAAGGAGACACCGGGGAGCTGTTTTTT,CASSLIEGDTGELFF
TRBD1,few,TRBV7-2,TRBJ2-7,TGTGCCAGCAGCCTAGGGACAGCTGATTACTACGAGCAGTACTTC,CASSLGTADYYEQYF
TRBD2,-,TRBV5-1,TRBJ2-1,TGCGCCAGCAGCTTGGGGCCTAGCGGGAACAATGAGCAGTTCTTC,CASSLGPSGNNEQFF
-,-,TRBV10-3,TRBJ1-3,TGTGCCATCACTTCAGGATACTCTGGAAACACCATATATTTT,CAITSGYSGNTIYF
TRBD1,-,TRBV7-9,TRBJ2-1,TGTGCCAGCAGCCCCGGGACAGGATACGTCAATGGGCAGCTCTTC,CASSPGTGYVNGQLF
-,many,TRBV15,TRBJ1-3,TGTGCCACCAGCTCAGCTAACAGCGCTTGGCTTACCGCCGGACGGTATGGAAACACCATATATTTT,CATSSANSAWLTAGRYGNTIYF
TRBD1,few,TRBV7-3,TRBJ2-6,TGTGCCAGCAGCTTCCAGGGGGCTGGGGCCAACGTCCCGACTTTC,CASSFQGAGANVPTF
-,many,TRBV24-1,TRBJ2-6,TGTGCCACCAGTGATTTGCGAGAGGGGTCCGGGGCCAACGTCCTGACTTTC,CATSDLREGSGANVLTF
TRBD2,-,TRBV20-1,TRBJ2-1,TGCAGTGCTCGCGTGGGAGCGGGGATTAATGAGCAGTTCTTC,CSARVGAGINEQFF
TRBD1,-,TRBV6-6,TRBJ2-3,TGTGCCAGCATCGCGGACAGGGTGGGTACAGATACGCAGTATTTT,CASIADRVGTDTQYF
-,-,TRBV15,TRBJ1-2,TGTGCCACCAGCAGAGATTTGGGGGGTCGGGTGTATGGCTACACCTTC,CATSRDLGGRVYGYTF
-,few,TRBV11-2,TRBJ1-3,TGTGCCAGCTACCCCGATGGCGCGGCGGGAAACACCATATATTTT,CASYPDGAAGNTIYF
-,few,TRBV11-3,TRBJ2-5,TGTGCCAGCAGCCAGGAAAATTCGGGCGCGGAGACCCAGTACTTC,CASSQENSGAETQYF
-,-,TRBV11-2,TRBJ2-1,TGTGCCAGCAGCTCCTCCGGTTGGGAGGAGTTCTTC,CASSSSGWEEFF
-,-,TRBV6-2/TRBV6-3,TRBJ1-6,TGTGCCAGCAGTTTGCTCAGGGGATCACCCCTCCACTTT,CASSLLRGSPLHF
TRBD2,-,TRBV19,TRBJ2-5,TGTGCCAGTAGGAACGGTGGCGGGGGGAGAGAGACCCAGTACTTC,CASRNGGGGRETQYF
-,-,TRBV7-9,TRBJ2-5,TGTGCCAGCAGCTTAGACGGGGCCCTTAGCCAAGAGACCCAGTACTTC,CASSLDGALSQETQYF
-,-,TRBV6-5,TRBJ1-1,TGTGCCAGCAGCATTACCGGGAGGAACACTGAAGCTTTCTTT,CASSITGRNTEAFF
-,few,TRBV6-2/TRBV6-3,TRBJ1-1,TGTGCCAGCAGTACGGGCCGAGGGAACACTGAAGCTTTCTTT,CASSTGRGNTEAFF
TRBD1,few,TRBV6-2/TRBV6-3,TRBJ2-1,TGTGCCAGCACTACTCCAGCCCCGGGACAGGTTTTCGAGCAGTTCTTC,CASTTPAPGQVFEQFF
-,few,TRBV5-1,TRBJ2-7,TGCGCCAGCGGATTGTCTGGGTTTAACGAGCAGTACTTC,CASGLSGFNEQYF
TRBD1,few,TRBV2,TRBJ1-2,TGTGCCAGCAGGGGCCCGGGACAGGGGTACTATGGCTACACCTTC,CASRGPGQGYYGYTF
-,-,TRBV7-2,TRBJ2-7,TGTGCCAGCAGCTTACCCGGGGGGCAGAGCCAGCAGTACTTC,CASSLPGGQSQQYF
TRBD1,few,TRBV5-1,TRBJ2-7,TGCGCCAGCAGCTCCGGACAGGGGGCGTACGAGCAGTACTTC,CASSSGQGAYEQYF
-,-,TRBV4-2,TRBJ2-7,TGTGCCAGCAGCCAAAAGGTCCCCCGGGGGCGATCCTACGAGCAGTACTTC,CASSQKVPRGRSYEQYF
-,-,TRBV20-1,TRBJ1-1,TGCAGTGCTAGTGATGGGGCGCGGAACGCTGAAGCTTTCTTT,CSASDGARNAEAFF
TRBD2,few,TRBV5-1,TRBJ2-2,TGCGCCAGCAGCCTAGCGGGGGGGCCAACCCCACAAATCCGTGCCGGGGAGCTGTTTTTT,CASSLAGGPTPQIRAGELFF
-,-,TRBV7-6,TRBJ1-6,TGTGCCAGCAGCCCGTCCGCGGGAGGTTCACCCCTCCACTTT,CASSPSAGGSPLHF
TRBD2,many,TRBV20-1,TRBJ2-1,TGCAGTGGCCTAGCGGGTGCCTACAATGAGCAGTTCTTC,CSGLAGAYNEQFF
-,-,TRBV20-1,TRBJ2-7,TGCAGTGCTAGTGGGGGGGCGGTCGAGCAGTACTTC,CSASGGAVEQYF
TRBD1,-,TRBV29-1,TRBJ1-4,TGCAGCGGATTGACAGGGGGAACTAATGAAAAACTGTTTTTT,CSGLTGGTNEKLFF
-,-,TRBV15,TRBJ1-5,TGTGCCACCAGCAGAGAGGCAGCCCCTGATCAGCCCCAGCATTTT,CATSREAAPDQPQHF
-,-,TRBV10-3,TRBJ2-1,TGTGCCATCAGTGGTACAGGGTCTAACAATGAGCAGTTCTTC,CAISGTGSNNEQFF
-,many,TRBV12-3/TRBV12-4,TRBJ1-1,TGTGCCAGCAGTACAGGGATGGACACTGAAGCTTTCTTT,CASSTGMDTEAFF
-,-,TRBV7-9,TRBJ2-4,TGTGCCAGCAGCTTAGTCTCCCCGGGAACAAACATTCAGTACTTC,CASSLVSPGTNIQYF
-,-,TRBV5-5,TRBJ2-5,TGTGCCAGCAGCTTGGTGGACGGGCTTACTTACTTC,CASSLVDGLTYF
TRBD2,-,TRBV7-2,TRBJ2-1,TGTGCCAGCAGCTTTCGTGAGCGGGGATACAATGAGCAGTTCTTC,CASSFRERGYNEQFF
-,few,TRBV18,TRBJ1-3,TGTGCCAGCTCAACCCTGCATCTACAGGGATCTGGAAACACCATATATTTT,CASSTLHLQGSGNTIYF
TRBD1,few,TRBV19,TRBJ1-2,TGTACCAGTAGTATCCAGGGGGCGCAAGGCTACACCTTC,CTSSIQGAQGYTF
-,-,TRBV10-3,TRBJ1-2,TGTGCCATCAGTGAATTAGCAGGGGACGATGGCTACACCTTC,CAISELAGDDGYTF
TRBD1,-,TRBV27,TRBJ2-7,TGTGCCAGCAGTTCAGGACAGGGGCGAACCTACGAGCAGTACTTC,CASSSGQGRTYEQYF
-,few,TRBV29-1,TRBJ1-4,TGCAGCGTTGGAACATCAGATGAAAAACTGTTTTTT,CSVGTSDEKLFF